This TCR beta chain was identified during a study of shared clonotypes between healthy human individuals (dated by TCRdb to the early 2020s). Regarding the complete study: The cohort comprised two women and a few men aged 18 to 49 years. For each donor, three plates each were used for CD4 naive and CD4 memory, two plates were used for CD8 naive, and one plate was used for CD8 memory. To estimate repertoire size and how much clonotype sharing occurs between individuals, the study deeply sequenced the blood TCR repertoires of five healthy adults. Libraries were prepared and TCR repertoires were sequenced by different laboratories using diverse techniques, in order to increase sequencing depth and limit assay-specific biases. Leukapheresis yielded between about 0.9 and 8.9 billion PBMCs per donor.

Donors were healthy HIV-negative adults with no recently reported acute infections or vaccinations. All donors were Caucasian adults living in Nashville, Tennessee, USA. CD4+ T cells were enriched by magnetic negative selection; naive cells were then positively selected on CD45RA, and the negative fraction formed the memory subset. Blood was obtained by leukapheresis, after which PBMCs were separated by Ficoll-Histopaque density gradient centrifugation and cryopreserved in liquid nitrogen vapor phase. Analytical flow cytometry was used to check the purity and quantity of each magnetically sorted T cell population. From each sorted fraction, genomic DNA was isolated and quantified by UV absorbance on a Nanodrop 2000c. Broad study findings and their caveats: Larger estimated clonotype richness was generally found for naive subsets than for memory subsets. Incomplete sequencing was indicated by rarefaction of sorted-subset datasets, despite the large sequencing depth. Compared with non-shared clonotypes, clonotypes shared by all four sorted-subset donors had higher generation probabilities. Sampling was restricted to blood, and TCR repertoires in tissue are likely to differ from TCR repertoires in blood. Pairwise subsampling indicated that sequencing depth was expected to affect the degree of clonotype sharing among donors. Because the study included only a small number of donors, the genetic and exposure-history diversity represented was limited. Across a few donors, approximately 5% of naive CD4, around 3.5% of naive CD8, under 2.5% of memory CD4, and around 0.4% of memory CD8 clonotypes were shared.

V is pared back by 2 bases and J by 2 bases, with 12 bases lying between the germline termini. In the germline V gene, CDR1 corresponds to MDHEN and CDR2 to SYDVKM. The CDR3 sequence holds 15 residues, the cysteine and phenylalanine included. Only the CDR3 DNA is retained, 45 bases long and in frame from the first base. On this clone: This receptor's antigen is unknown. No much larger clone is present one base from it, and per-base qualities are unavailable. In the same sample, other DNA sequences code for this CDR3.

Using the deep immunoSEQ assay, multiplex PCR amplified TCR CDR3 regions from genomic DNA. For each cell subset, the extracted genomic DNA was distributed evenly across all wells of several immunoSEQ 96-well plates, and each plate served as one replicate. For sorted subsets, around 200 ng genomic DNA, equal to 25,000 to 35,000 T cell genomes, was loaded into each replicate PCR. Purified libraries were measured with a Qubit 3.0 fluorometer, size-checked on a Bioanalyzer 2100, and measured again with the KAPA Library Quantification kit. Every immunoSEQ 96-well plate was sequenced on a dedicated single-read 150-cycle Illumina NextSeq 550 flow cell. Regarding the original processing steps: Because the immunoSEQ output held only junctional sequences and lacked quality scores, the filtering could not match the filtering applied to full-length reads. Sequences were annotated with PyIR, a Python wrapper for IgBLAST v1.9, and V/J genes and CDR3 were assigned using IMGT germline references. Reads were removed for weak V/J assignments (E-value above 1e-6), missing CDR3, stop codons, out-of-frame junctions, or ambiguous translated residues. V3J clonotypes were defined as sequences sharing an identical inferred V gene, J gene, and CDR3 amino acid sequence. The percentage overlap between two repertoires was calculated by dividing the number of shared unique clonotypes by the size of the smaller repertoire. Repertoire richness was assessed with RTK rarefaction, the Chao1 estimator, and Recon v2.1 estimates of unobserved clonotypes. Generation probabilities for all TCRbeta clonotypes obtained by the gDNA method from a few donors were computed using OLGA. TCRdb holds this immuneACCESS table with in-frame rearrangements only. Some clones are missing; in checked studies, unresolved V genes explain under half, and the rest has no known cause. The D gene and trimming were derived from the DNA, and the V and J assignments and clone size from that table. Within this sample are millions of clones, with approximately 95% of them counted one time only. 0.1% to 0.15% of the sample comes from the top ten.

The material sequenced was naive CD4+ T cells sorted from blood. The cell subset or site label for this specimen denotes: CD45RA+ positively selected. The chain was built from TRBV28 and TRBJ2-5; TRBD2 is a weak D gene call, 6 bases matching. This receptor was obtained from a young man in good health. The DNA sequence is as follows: TGTGCCAGCAGTTTAGCGGGGTTGGGGCAAGAGACCCAGTACTTC. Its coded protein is CASSLAGLGQETQYF.